These 6 T cell receptor beta chains originate from one sample sequenced in a study of CD8+ T cells in alopecia areata. Extraction and reverse transcription of RNA yielded cDNA as the sequencing template. Repertoires were generated with immunoSEQ multiplex PCR, while TCRdb's copy carries only in-frame clones and drops some. The data show around 150,000 clones, about three fifths seen once. The sequencing sample was made of CD8+ T cells sorted from blood. These receptors came from a human donor in good health.

In DNA form, the CDR3 reads TGTGCCAGCAGTTTGGGGGGACTGTCCTACGAGCAGTACTTC. Its translation is CASSLGGLSYEQYF. V gene TRBV27 combines with J gene TRBJ2-7; tentatively, D is TRBD2 (6 bases). Trimming took off 3 bases at V and 1 base at J, with 10 bases between the two ends. This CDR3 has 14 residues. Looked up from germline, CDR1 is MNHEY and CDR2 is SMNVEV (reference sequence).

V gene TRBV29-1 combines with J gene TRBJ2-3; TRBD2 is a possible D gene (6 bases). CDR1 SQVTM and CDR2 ANQGSEA come from the germline V gene. V lost 1 base and J 2 bases, leaving 10 bases between the germline ends. The CDR3 length is 14 residues. The CDR3: CSVEGGTLTDTQYF. The CDR3 bases are TGCAGCGTTGAAGGTGGGACTCTCACAGATACGCAGTATTTT.

The table lists this clone with a few counts. A far larger clone is only one base removed, so a read error is likely. Other nucleotide sequences from this sample produce the same CDR3. The genes are TRBV5-4 and TRBJ2-3; D unclear. The CDR3 has 13 amino acids. Germline CDR1 is SGHNT and CDR2 is YYREEE (reference sequence). V was clipped by 4 bases and J by 1 base, with 7 bases between them. CDR3 region: CASSQRGTDTQYF. The CDR3 DNA reads as TGTGCCAGCAGCCAACGGGGCACAGATACGCAGTATTTT. The variable domain in full, with the rest retrieved from reference TRBV5-4 and TRBJ2-3, is ETGVTQSPTHLIKTRGQQVTLRCSSQSGHNTVSWYQQALGQGPQFIFQYYREEENGRGNFPPRFSGLQFPNYSSELNVNALELDDSALYLCASSQRGTDTQYFGPGTRLTVL.

This clone was picked up a small number of times. This chain joins TRBV29-1 and TRBJ2-1; D unclear. The CDR3 sequence is 14 residues long. Germline CDR1 is SQVTM and CDR2 is ANQGSEA. V was cut by 4 bases and J by 2 bases, with 12 bases left in between. CDR3 residues: CSVATGHTYNEQFF. CDR3 DNA sequence: TGCAGCGTTGCAACCGGTCATACCTACAATGAGCAGTTCTTC.

Of note for this clone: Since a far larger clone is one base different, this is likely a read error. The chain employs TRBV25-1 and TRBJ1-1, with D possibly TRBD1 on 6 matching bases. Germline V gives CDR1 MGHDK, CDR2 SYGVNS. The CDR3 is made up of 14 amino acids. V gave up 10 bases and J gave up 5 bases, with 20 bases separating them. The CDR3 coding sequence is TGTGCCAACAGCGTAGGGGCAGGGGAAACTGAAGCTTTCTTT. Residues: CANSVGAGETEAFF.

About this clone itself: The same CDR3 is also encoded by other DNA sequences in this sample. This chain links TRBV28 with TRBJ2-1; 12 nucleotides agree with TRBD2. The CDR3 runs to 17 residues. The J segment lost 8 bases and the V segment lost 2 bases, leaving 10 bases of the junction unmatched. CDR1 and CDR2 (germline): MDHEN, SYDVKM. The CDR3 reads CASSLGLAGGPLYEQFF. CDR3 in DNA: TGTGCCAGCAGTTTAGGGCTAGCGGGAGGGCCTCTCTATGAGCAGTTCTTC.